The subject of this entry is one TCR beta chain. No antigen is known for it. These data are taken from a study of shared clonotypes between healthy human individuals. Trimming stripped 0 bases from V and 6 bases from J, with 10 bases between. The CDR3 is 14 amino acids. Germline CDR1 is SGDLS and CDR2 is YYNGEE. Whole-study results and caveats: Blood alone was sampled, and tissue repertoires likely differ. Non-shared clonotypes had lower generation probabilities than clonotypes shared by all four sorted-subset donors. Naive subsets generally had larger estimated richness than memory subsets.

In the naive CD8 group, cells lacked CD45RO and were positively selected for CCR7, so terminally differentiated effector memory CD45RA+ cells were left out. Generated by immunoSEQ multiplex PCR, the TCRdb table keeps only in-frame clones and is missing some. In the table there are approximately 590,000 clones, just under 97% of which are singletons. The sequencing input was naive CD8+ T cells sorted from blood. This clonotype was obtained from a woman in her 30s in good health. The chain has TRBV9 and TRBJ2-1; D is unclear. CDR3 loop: CASSVDGVPNEQFF. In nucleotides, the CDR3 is TGTGCCAGCAGCGTAGACGGTGTACCCAATGAGCAGTTCTTC.